The 16 T cell receptor beta chains given below trace back to one sample, sequenced in a study of T cell responses to AZD1222 COVID-19 vaccine. This table comes from immunoSEQ multiplex PCR, and its TCRdb copy is limited to in-frame clones, with some not included. Of about 93,000 clones in the sample, 80% to 90% were seen once. The source material was peripheral blood, sampled on day 0 of AZD1222 vaccination. The receptors stem from an adult in good health.

V gene TRBV28 combines with J gene TRBJ1-5; the D gene is possibly TRBD1 (6 bases). Looked up from germline, CDR1 is MDHEN and CDR2 is SYDVKM. V was pared by 7 bases and J by 7 bases, with 11 bases between. The CDR3 has 12 amino acids. The CDR3 loop reads CASKTGLQPQHF. The DNA for the CDR3 is TGTGCCAGCAAAACAGGGTTGCAGCCCCAGCATTTT.

V is TRBV9 and J is TRBJ2-7; D assignment may be TRBD1 or TRBD2 (5 bases each). The length of the CDR3 is 12 residues. Trimming cost V 3 bases and J 5 bases, with 9 bases left between them. The V gene's germline CDR1 is SGDLS and CDR2 YYNGEE. The CDR3 nucleotides are TGTGCCAGCAGCGCTAGGGACCACGAGCAGTACTTC. The encoded protein is CASSARDHEQYF.

The chain joins TRBV20-1 to TRBJ1-1; D is undetermined. Germline CDR1 is DFQATT and CDR2 is SNEGSKA (reference sequence). CDR3 length equals 11 residues. V lost 8 bases and J 5 bases, leaving 12 bases between the germline ends. The CDR3 region is CSLLIGTEAFF. The CDR3 DNA reads as TGCAGTCTATTAATCGGGACTGAAGCTTTCTTT.

The rearrangement links TRBV5-1 to TRBJ2-1; tentative D call: TRBD1 (6 bases). V dropped 3 bases and J dropped 7 bases, with 17 bases sitting between them. This CDR3 spans 15 amino acids. Germline CDR1 and CDR2: SGHRS and YFSETQ. CDR3 region: CASSSSGTIGNEQFF. The CDR3 bases are TGCGCCAGCAGCTCTTCCGGGACAATAGGAAATGAGCAGTTCTTC.

J is TRBJ1-2 and V is TRBV29-1; tentatively, D is TRBD1 (5 bases). The V end lost 7 bases, the J end lost 6 bases, and 12 bases lay between the germline ends. Germline V CDR1 and CDR2: SQVTM, ANQGSEA. The CDR3 consists of 11 residues. The CDR3 DNA follows: TGCAGCGACGGGACGGGAAATGGCTACACCTTC. It is translated as CSDGTGNGYTF.

This clone occurred a few times. This chain connects TRBV19 to TRBJ1-6; D possibly corresponds to TRBD1 (5 bases). Per the germline V gene, CDR1 is LNHDA and CDR2 is SQIVND (reference sequence). Trimming took off 2 bases at V and 0 bases at J, with 17 bases between the two ends. CDR3 length equals 19 residues. The chain's CDR3 is CASSIIGTQTSSYNSPLHF. The CDR3 DNA reads as TGTGCCAGTAGTATAATTGGGACGCAAACCAGCTCCTATAATTCACCCCTCCACTTT.

V and J are TRBV6-2 or TRBV6-3 and TRBJ2-1, with 8 bases that match TRBD2. Germline V gene sequence: CDR1 MNHEY, CDR2 SVGEGT. Losses at the gene ends were 6 bases for V and 3 bases for J; bases not matched to a gene: 10. The length of the CDR3 is 16 residues. CDR3 nucleotides: TGTGCCAGCAGCTCCCGTAGCGGGACTAGCTACAATGAGCAGTTCTTC. Its protein product is CASSSRSGTSYNEQFF.

This chain uses TRBV7-3 with TRBJ1-2; 7 nucleotides agree with TRBD1. Germline-derived CDR1 and CDR2 are SGHTA and FQGTGA. The CDR3 contains 14 residues. Trimming took 2 bases from V and 4 from J; bases not matched to a gene: 4. CDR3 protein: CASSLDREGYGYTF. In DNA form, the CDR3 reads TGTGCCAGCAGCTTAGACAGGGAAGGCTATGGCTACACCTTC.

The V gene is TRBV19, the J gene TRBJ1-2, with TRBD1 matching 7 bases. This CDR3 spans 13 amino acids. V was clipped by 3 bases and J by 4 bases; unmatched bases: 2. Germline V gene data show CDR1 as LNHDA and CDR2 as SQIVND (reference sequence). CDR3 region: CASSMQGGYGYTF. The CDR3 nucleotides are TGTGCCAGTAGTATGCAGGGGGGCTATGGCTACACCTTC.

The J gene is TRBJ1-2, the V gene TRBV29-1, with 8 bases aligning to TRBD1. V dropped 4 bases and J dropped 5; count of bases not matched to a gene: 0. Germline CDR1 is SQVTM and CDR2 is ANQGSEA. The CDR3 consists of 11 residues. Here the CDR3 DNA reads TGCAGCGTTGGGACAGGGTATGGCTACACCTTC. It encodes CSVGTGYGYTF.

V is TRBV20-1 and J is TRBJ2-3, with D perhaps TRBD2 (5 bases). V lost 7 bases to trimming and J lost 5 bases, with 10 bases between them. Germline V gives CDR1 DFQATT, CDR2 SNEGSKA (reference sequence). The CDR3 spans 11 residues. DNA of the CDR3: TGCAGTGGACTGGGAGTAGATACGCAGTATTTT. Translation gives CSGLGVDTQYF.

The chain carries TRBV3-1 (or the pseudogene TRBV3-2) and TRBJ2-1; perhaps TRBD2 as D (7 bases). Looked up from germline, CDR1 is LGHDT and CDR2 is YNNKEL (reference sequence). The CDR3 consists of 12 residues. Trimming pared 1 base from V and 10 bases from J, leaving 8 bases between. Written as DNA, the CDR3 is TGTGCCAGCAGCCAAGGGGGGGGCGAGCAGTTCTTC. Amino acid sequence: CASSQGGGEQFF.

This clone has a single count. The J gene is TRBJ1-1, the V gene TRBV7-9; D uncertain. V was pared by 3 bases and J by 1 base, with 6 bases between. CDR1 is SEHNR, CDR2 FQNEAQ, per germline (reference sequence). This CDR3 contains 13 residues. The CDR3 here is CASSLTANTEAFF. The CDR3 region has the DNA TGTGCCAGCAGCTTGACGGCGAACACTGAAGCTTTCTTT.

The table lists this clone with a count of one. The chain uses TRBV5-1 and TRBJ2-5, with D perhaps matching TRBD1 or TRBD2 (7 bases each). CDR3 length equals 14 residues. V was cut by 6 bases and J by 5 bases, with 17 bases left in between. Germline V gives CDR1 SGHRS, CDR2 YFSETQ. Written as DNA, the CDR3 is TGCGCCAGCAACCCCAGGGGGAGGGGTGAGACCCAGTACTTC. This sequence encodes CASNPRGRGETQYF.

This chain uses TRBV11-3 with TRBJ2-7; no clear D gene. The ends were cut back, 0 bases at V and 5 bases at J, with 8 bases in the middle. Germline CDR1 and CDR2: SGHNT and YENEEA. This CDR3 spans 13 amino acids. CDR3 region: CASSLDNRNEQYF. CDR3 DNA sequence: TGTGCCAGCAGCTTAGATAACCGAAACGAGCAGTACTTC.

The rearrangement joins TRBV6-4 to TRBJ2-3, with 12 bases aligning to TRBD1. Germline V CDR1 and CDR2: MRHNA, SNTAGT. The CDR3 is 15 residues long. V lost 4 bases and J lost 6; bases outside the gene matches: 5. CDR3 residues: CASSVSGTGGDTQYF. Written as DNA, the CDR3 is TGTGCCAGCAGTGTCTCCGGGACAGGGGGCGATACGCAGTATTTT.